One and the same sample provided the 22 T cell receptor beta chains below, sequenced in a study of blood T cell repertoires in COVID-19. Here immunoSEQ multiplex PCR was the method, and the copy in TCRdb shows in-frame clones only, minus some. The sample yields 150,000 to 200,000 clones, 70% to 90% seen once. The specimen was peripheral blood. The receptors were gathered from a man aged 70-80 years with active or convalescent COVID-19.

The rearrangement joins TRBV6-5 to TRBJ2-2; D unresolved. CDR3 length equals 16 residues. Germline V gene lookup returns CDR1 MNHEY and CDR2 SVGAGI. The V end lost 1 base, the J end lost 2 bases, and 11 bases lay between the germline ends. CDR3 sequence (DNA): TGTGCCAGCAGTTACTGGCAGGTACCCAACACCGGGGAGCTGTTTTTT. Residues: CASSYWQVPNTGELFF.

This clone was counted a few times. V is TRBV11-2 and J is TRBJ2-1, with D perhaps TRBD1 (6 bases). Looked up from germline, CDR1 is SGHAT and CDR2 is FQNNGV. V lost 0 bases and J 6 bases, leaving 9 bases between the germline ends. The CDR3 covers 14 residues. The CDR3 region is CASSLDTRGNEQFF. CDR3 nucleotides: TGTGCCAGCAGCTTAGATACCAGGGGCAATGAGCAGTTCTTC.

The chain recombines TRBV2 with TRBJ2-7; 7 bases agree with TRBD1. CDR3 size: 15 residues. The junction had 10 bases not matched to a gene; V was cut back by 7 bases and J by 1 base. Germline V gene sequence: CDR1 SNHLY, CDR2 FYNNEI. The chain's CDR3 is CASNRDSSFSYEQYF. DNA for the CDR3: TGTGCCAGCAACCGGGACAGCTCGTTTTCCTACGAGCAGTACTTC.

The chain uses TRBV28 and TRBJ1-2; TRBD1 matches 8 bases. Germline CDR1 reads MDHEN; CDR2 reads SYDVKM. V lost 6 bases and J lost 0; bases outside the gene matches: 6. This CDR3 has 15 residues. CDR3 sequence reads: CASRRQGATNYGYTF. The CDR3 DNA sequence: TGTGCCAGCAGGAGGCAGGGGGCTACTAACTATGGCTACACCTTC.

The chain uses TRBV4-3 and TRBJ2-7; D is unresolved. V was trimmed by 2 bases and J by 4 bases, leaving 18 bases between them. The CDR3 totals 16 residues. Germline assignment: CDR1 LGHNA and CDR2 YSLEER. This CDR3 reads CASSQSELTPGYEQYF. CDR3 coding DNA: TGCGCCAGCAGCCAAAGCGAACTTACCCCTGGATACGAGCAGTACTTC.

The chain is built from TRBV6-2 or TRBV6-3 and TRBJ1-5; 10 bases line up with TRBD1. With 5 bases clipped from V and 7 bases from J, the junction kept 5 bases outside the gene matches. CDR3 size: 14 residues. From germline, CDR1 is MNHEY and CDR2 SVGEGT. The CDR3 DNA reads TGTGCCAGCAGTCGGACAGGGGGAAAGCAGCCCCAGCATTTT. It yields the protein CASSRTGGKQPQHF.

Here the CDR3 reads CASSLGQGASTDTQYF. CDR3 bases: TGTGCCAGCAGCTTGGGACAGGGGGCGAGCACAGATACGCAGTATTTT. The rearrangement links TRBV5-8 to TRBJ2-3; 10 nucleotides match TRBD1. Unmatched junction bases numbered 1, after V lost 0 bases and J lost 0 bases. CDR1 and CDR2 from the germline V gene are SGHTS and YDEGEE. CDR3 length: 16 residues.

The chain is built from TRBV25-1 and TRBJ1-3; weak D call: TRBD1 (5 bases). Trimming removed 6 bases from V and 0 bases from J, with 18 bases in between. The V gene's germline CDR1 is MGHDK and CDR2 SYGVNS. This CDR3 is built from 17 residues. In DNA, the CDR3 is TGTGCCAGCAGCTGGGGTGACAGCTCCTTCTCTGGAAACACCATATATTTT. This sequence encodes CASSWGDSSFSGNTIYF.

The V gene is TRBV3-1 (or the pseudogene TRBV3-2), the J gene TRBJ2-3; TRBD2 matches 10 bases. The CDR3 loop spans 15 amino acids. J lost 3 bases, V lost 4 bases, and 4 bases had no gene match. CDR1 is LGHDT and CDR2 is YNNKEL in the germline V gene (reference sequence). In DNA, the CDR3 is TGTGCCAGCAGCCCTAGCGGGGGCGTTACAGATACGCAGTATTTT. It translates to CASSPSGGVTDTQYF.

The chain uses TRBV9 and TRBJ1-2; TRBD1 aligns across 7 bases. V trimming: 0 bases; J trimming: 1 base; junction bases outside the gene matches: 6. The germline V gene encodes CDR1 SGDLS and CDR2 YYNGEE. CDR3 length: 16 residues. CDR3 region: CASSVEITGVNYGYTF. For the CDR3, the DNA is TGTGCCAGCAGCGTAGAAATTACAGGGGTTAACTATGGCTACACCTTC.

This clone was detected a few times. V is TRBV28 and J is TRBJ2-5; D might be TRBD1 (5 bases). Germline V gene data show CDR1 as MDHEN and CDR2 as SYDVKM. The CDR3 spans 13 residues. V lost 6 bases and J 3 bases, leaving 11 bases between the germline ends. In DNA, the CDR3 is TGTGCCAGCAGGTGGGGCGGAAAAGAGACCCAGTACTTC. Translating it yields CASRWGGKETQYF.

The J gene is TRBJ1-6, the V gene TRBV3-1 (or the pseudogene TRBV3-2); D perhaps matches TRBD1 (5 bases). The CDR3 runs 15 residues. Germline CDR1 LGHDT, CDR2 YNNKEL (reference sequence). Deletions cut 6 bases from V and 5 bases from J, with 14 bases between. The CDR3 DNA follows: TGTGCCAGCAGGCGCTTCGGACAAAATAATTCACCCCTCCACTTT. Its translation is CASRRFGQNNSPLHF.

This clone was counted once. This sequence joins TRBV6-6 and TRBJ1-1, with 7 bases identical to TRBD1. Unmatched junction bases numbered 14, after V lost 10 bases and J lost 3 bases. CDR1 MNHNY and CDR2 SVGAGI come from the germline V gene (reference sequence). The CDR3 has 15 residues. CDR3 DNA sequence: TGTGCCACCGGACAGGCCAAACCACCGGACACTGAAGCTTTCTTT. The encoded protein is CATGQAKPPDTEAFF.

The CDR3 loop reads CASSFGQTNTEAFF. CDR3 nucleotide sequence: TGTGCCAGCAGCTTTGGACAGACAAACACTGAAGCTTTCTTT. V is TRBV5-4 and J is TRBJ1-1; a weak D match, TRBD1 (6 bases). Germline CDR1 SGHNT, CDR2 YYREEE (reference sequence). The CDR3 totals 14 residues. V was clipped by 2 bases and J by 2 bases, with 10 bases between them.

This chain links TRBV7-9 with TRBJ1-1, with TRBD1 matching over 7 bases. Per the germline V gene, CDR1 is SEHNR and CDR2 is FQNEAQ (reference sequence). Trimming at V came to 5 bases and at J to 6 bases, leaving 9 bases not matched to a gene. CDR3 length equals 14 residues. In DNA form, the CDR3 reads TGTGCCAGCAGCCTCCAAGTGAGGGGGCCTGAAGCTTTCTTT. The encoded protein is CASSLQVRGPEAFF.

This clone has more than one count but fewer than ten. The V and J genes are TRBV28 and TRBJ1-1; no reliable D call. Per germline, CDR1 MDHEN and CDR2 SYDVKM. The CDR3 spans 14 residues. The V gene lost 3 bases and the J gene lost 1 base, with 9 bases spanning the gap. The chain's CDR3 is CASSFGRKNTEAFF. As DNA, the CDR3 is TGTGCCAGCAGTTTCGGCAGGAAGAACACTGAAGCTTTCTTT.

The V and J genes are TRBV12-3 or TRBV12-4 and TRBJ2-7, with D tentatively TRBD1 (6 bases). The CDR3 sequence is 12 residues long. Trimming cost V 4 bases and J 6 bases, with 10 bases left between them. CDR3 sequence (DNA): TGTGCCAGCAGTTCACAGGGCTTCGAGCAGTACTTC. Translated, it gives CASSSQGFEQYF.

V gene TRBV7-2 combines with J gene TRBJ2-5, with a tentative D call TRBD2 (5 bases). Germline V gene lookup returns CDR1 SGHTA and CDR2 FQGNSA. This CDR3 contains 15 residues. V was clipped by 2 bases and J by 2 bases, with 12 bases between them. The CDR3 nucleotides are TGTGCCAGCAGCTTACAAGCGGCGGAACAAGAGACCCAGTACTTC. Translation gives CASSLQAAEQETQYF.

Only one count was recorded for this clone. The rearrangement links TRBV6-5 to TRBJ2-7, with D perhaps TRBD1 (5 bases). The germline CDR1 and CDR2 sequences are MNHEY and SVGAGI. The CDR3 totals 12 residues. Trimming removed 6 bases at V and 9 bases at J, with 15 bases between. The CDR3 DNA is TGTGCCAGCAGGGGCGGCGGTGGGGCGCAGTACTTC. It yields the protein CASRGGGGAQYF.

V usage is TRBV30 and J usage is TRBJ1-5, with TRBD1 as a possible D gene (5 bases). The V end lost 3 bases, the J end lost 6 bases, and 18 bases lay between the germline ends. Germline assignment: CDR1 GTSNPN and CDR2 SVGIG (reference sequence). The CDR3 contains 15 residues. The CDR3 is CAWSRPGRSVQPQHF. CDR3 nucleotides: TGTGCCTGGAGCCGCCCAGGGCGATCAGTTCAGCCCCAGCATTTT.

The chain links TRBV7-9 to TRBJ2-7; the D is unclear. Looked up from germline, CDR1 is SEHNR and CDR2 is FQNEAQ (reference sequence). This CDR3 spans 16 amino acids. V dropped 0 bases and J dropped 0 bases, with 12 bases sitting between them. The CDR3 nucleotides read TGTGCCAGCAGCTTAGCGCAGAACAGCCGCTCCTACGAGCAGTACTTC. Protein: CASSLAQNSRSYEQYF.

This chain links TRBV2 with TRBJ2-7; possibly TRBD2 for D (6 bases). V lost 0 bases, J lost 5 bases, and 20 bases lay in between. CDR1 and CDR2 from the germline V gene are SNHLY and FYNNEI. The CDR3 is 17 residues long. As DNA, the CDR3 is TGTGCCAGCAGTGAAGCAGGAACCGGGACTGCGTTCCACGAGCAGTACTTC. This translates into CASSEAGTGTAFHEQYF.